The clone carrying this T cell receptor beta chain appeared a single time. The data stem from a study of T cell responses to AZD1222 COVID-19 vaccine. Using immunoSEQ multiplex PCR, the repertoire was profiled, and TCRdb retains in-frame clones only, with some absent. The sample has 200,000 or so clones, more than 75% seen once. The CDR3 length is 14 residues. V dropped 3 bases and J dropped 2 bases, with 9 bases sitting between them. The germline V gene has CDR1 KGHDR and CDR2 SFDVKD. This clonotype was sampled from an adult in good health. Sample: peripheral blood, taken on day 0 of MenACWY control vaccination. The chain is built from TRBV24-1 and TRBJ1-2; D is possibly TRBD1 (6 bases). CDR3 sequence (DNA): TGTGCCACCAGTGATCGACAGGCCAACTATGGCTACACCTTC. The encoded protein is CATSDRQANYGYTF.